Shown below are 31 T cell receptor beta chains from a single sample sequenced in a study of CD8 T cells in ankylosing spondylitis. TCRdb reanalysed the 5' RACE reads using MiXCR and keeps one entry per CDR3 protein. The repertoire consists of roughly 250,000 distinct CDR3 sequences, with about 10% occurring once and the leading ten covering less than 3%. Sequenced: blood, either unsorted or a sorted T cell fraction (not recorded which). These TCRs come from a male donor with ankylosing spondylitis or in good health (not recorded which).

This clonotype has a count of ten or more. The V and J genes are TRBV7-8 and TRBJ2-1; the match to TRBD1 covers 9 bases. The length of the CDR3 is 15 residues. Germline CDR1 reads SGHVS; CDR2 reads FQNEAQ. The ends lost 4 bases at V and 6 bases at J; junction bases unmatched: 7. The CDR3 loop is CASSSLGQGINEQFF. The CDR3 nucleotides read TGTGCCAGCAGCTCCCTGGGACAGGGTATCAATGAGCAGTTCTTC.

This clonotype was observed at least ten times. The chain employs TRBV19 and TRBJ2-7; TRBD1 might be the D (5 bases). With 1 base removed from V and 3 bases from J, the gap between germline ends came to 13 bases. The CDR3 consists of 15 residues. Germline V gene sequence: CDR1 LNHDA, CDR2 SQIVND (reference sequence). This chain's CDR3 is CASSIGRQGGYEQYF. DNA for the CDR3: TGTGCCAGTAGTATAGGTCGCCAGGGTGGCTACGAGCAGTACTTC.

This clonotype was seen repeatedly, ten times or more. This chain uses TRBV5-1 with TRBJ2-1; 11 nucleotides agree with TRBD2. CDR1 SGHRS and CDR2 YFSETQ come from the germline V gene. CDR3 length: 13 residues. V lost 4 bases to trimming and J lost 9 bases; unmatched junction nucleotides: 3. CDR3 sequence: CASSAGLAGEQFF. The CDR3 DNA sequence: TGCGCCAGCAGCGCCGGACTAGCGGGTGAGCAGTTCTTC. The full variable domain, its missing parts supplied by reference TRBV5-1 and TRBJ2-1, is KAGVTQTPRYLIKTRGQQVTLSCSPISGHRSVSWYQQTPGQGLQFLFEYFSETQRNKGNFPGRFSGRQFSNSRSEMNVSTLELGDSALYLCASSAGLAGEQFFGPGTRLTVL.

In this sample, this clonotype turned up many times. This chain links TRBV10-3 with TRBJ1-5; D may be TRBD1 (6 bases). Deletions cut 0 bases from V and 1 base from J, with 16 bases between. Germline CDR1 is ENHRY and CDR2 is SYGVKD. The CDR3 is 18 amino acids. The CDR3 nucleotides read TGTGCCATCAGTGAGTCGGTAGGGGGGACGGGGAGCAATCAGCCCCAGCATTTT. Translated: CAISESVGGTGSNQPQHF.

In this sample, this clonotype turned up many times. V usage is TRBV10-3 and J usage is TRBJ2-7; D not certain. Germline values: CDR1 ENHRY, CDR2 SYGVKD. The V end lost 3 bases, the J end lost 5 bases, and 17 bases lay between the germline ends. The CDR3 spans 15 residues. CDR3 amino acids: CAISDPLLTGHEQYF. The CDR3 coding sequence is TGTGCCATCAGTGACCCCCTTTTAACCGGCCACGAGCAGTACTTC.

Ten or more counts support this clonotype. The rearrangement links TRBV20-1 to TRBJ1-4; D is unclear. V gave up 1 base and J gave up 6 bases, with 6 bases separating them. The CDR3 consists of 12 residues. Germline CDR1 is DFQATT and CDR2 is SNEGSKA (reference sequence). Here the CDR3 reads CSARGRDEKLFF. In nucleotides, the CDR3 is TGCAGTGCTAGAGGACGGGATGAAAAACTGTTTTTT.

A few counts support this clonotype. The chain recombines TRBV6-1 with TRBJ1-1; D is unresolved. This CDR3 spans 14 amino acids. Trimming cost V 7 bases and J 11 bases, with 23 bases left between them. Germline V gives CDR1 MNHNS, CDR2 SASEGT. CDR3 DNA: TGTGCCAGCAATCACCCCCGCCTTACACCGTTGGCTTTCTTT. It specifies CASNHPRLTPLAFF.

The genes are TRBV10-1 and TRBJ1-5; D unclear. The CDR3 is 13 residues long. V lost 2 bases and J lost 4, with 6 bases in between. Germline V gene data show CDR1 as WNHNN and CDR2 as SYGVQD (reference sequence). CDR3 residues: CASSEDPNQPQHF. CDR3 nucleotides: TGCGCCAGCAGTGAGGACCCGAATCAGCCCCAGCATTTT.

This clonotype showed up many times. Here the CDR3 reads CAIKERTNTGELFF. CDR3 nucleotides: TGTGCCATCAAGGAGCGGACGAACACCGGGGAGCTGTTTTTT. V usage is TRBV10-3 and J usage is TRBJ2-2; tentative D call: TRBD2 (5 bases). Between the trimmed V and J ends, which lost 7 bases and 0 bases, there was a span of 9 bases. The CDR3 covers 14 residues. Germline V lookup: CDR1 ENHRY, CDR2 SYGVKD.

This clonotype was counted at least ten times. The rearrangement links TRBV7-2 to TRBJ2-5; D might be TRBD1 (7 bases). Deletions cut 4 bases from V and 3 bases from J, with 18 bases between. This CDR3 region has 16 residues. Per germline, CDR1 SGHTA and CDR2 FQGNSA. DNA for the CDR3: TGTGCCAGCAGCTACCGGACAGGTGGAGGGAAAGAGACCCAGTACTTC. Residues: CASSYRTGGGKETQYF.

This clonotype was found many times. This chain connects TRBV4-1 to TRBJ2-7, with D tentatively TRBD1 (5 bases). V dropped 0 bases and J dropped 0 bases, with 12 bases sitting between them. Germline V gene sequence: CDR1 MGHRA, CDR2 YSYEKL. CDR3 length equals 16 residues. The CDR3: CASSQDTSTGSYEQYF. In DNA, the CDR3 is TGCGCCAGCAGCCAAGATACCTCTACAGGCTCCTACGAGCAGTACTTC.

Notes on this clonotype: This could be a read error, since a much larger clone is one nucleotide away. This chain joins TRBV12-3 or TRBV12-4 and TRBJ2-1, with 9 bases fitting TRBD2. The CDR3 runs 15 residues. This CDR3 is CASKSTSGFYNKQFF. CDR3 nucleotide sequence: TGTGCCAGCAAATCGACTAGCGGCTTCTACAATAAGCAGTTCTTC.

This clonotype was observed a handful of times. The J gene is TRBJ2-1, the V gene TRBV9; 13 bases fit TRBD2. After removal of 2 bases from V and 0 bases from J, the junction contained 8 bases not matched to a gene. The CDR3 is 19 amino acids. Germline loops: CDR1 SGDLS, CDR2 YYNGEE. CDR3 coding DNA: TGTGCCAGCAGCGTCGGGACTAGCGGGACAGGGATCTCCTACAATGAGCAGTTCTTC. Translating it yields CASSVGTSGTGISYNEQFF.

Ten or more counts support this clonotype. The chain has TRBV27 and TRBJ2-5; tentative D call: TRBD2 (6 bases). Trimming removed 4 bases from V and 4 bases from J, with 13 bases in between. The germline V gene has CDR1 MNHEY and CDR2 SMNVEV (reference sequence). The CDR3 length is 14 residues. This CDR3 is CASSSGVRGETQYF. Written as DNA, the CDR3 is TGTGCCAGCAGTTCGGGGGTAAGGGGAGAGACCCAGTACTTC.

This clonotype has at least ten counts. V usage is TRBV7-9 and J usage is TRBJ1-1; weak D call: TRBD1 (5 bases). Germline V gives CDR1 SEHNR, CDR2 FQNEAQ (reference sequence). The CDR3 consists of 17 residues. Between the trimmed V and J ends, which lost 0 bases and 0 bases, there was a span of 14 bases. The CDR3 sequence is CASSLARGGRLNTEAFF. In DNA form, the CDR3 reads TGTGCCAGCAGCTTAGCGCGGGGCGGCCGGCTGAACACTGAAGCTTTCTTT.

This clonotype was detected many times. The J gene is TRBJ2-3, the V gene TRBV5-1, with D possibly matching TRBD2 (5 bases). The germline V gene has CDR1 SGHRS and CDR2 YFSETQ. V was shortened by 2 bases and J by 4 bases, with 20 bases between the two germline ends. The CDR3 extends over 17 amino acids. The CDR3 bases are TGCGCCAGCAGCTTTTCCGAGGGAGCCACTCGTGCAGATACGCAGTATTTT. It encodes CASSFSEGATRADTQYF. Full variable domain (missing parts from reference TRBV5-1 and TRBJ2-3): KAGVTQTPRYLIKTRGQQVTLSCSPISGHRSVSWYQQTPGQGLQFLFEYFSETQRNKGNFPGRFSGRQFSNSRSEMNVSTLELGDSALYLCASSFSEGATRADTQYFGPGTRLTVL.

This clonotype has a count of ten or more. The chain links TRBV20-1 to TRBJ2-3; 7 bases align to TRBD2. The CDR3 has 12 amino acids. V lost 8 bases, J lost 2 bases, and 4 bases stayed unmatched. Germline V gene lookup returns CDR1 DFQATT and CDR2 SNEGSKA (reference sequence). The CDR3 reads CSLSGDTDTQYF. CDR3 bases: TGCAGTCTCAGCGGGGACACAGATACGCAGTATTTT.

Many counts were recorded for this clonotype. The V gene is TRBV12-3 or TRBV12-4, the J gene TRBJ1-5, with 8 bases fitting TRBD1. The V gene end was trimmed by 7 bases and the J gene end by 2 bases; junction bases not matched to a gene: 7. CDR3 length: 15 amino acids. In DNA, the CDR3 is TGTGCCAGCACTTCGACAGGGGTTCGCAATCAGCCCCAGCATTTT. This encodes CASTSTGVRNQPQHF.

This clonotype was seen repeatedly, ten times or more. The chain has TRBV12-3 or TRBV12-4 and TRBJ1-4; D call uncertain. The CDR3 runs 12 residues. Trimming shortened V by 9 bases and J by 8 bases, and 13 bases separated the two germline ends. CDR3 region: CASSGRGEKLFF. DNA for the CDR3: TGTGCCAGTTCGGGCAGAGGGGAAAAACTGTTTTTT.

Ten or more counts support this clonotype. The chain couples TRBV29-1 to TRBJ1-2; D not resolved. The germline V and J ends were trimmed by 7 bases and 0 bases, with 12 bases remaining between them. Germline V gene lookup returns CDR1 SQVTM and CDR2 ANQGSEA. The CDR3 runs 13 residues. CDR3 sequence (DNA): TGCAGCGCCGTGGACGTAGCTAACTATGGCTACACCTTC. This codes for CSAVDVANYGYTF. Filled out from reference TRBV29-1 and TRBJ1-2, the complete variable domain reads SAVISQKPSRDICQRGTSLTIQCQVDSQVTMMFWYRQQPGQSLTLIATANQGSEATYESGFVIDKFPISRPNLTFSTLTVSNMSPEDSSIYLCSAVDVANYGYTFGSGTRLTVV.

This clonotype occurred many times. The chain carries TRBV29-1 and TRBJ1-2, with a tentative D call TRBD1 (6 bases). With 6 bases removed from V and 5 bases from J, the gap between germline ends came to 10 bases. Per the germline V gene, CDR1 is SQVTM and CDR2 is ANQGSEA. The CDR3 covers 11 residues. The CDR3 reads CSVAGDYGYTF. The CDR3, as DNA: TGCAGCGTAGCAGGGGATTATGGCTACACCTTC.

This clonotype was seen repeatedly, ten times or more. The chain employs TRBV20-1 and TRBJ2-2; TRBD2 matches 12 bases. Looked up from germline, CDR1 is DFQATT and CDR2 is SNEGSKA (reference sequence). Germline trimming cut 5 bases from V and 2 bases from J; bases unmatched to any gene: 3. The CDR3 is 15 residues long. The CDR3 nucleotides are TGCAGTGCTCGGACTAGCGGGACCAACACCGGGGAGCTGTTTTTT. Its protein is CSARTSGTNTGELFF.

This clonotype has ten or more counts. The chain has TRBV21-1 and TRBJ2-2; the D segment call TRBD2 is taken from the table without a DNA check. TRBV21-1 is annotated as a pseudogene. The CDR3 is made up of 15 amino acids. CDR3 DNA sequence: TGTGCCAGTCCCGTCCTAGCGGGTAACACCGGGGAGCTGTTTTTT. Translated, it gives CASPVLAGNTGELFF.

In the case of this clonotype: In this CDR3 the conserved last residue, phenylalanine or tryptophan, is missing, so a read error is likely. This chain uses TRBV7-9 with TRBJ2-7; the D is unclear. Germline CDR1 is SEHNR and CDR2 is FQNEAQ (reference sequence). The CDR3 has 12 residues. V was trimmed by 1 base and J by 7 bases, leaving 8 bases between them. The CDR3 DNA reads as TGTGCCAGCAGCTTAGATCTCCGGGAGCAGTACCTC. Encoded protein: CASSLDLREQYL.

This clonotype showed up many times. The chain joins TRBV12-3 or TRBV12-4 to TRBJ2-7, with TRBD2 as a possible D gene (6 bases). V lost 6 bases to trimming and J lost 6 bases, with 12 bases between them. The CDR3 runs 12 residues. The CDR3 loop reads CASRAGLSEQYF. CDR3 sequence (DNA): TGTGCCAGCAGGGCGGGACTTTCCGAGCAGTACTTC.

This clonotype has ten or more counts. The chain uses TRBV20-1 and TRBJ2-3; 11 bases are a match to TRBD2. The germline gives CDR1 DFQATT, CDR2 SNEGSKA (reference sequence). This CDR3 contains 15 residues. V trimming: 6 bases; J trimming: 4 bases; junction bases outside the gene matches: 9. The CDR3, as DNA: TGCAGTGCGGCCCGGGTAGCGGGAGGGTCAGATACGCAGTATTTT. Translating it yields CSAARVAGGSDTQYF.

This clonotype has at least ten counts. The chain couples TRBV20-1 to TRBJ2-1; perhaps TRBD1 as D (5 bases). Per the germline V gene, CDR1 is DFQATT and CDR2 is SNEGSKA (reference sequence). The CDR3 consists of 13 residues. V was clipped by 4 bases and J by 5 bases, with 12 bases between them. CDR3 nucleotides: TGCAGTGCTAATGTTCCAGGGAACAATGAGCAGTTCTTC. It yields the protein CSANVPGNNEQFF.

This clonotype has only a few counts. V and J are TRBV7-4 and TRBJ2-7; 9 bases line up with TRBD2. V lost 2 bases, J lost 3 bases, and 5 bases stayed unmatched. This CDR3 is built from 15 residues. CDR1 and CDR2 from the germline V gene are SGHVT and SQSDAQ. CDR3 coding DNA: TGTGCCAGCAGCTTATCATTAGCGGGGGTCTACGAGCAGTACTTC. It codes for CASSLSLAGVYEQYF.

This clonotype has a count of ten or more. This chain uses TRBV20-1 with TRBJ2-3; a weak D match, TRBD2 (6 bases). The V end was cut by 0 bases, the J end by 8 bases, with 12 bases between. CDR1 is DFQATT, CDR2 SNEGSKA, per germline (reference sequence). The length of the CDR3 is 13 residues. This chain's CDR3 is CSAREPGVGTQYF. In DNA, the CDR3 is TGCAGTGCTAGAGAACCGGGGGTTGGTACGCAGTATTTT.

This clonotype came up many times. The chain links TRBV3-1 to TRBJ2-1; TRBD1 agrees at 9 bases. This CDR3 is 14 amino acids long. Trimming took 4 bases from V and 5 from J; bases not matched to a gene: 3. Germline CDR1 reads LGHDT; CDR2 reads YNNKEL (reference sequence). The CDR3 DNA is TGTGCCAGCAGCCCGGGACAGGGTCACAATGAGCAGTTCTTC. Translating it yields CASSPGQGHNEQFF.

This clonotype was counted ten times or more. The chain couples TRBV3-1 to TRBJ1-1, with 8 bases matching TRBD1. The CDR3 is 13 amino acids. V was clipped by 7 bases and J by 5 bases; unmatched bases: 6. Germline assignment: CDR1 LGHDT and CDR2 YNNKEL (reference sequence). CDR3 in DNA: TGTGCCAGCACCCAGGGGGCGCGGACTGAAGCTTTCTTT. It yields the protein CASTQGARTEAFF.